This T cell receptor beta chain was sequenced for a study of vaccination and CD4 T cells after COVID-19 (dated by TCRdb to the early 2020s). Turning to the overall study: Convalescent patients had a positive SARS-CoV-2 result on nasal swab PCR, and of these patients, several had mild disease and one had severe disease. Three convalescent patients were sampled both early after vaccination (day 14) and late after vaccination (days 161 to 241). Participants received two doses of either the Pfizer-BioNTech BNT162b2 vaccine (n=8) or the Moderna mRNA-1273 vaccine (n=2). In the convalescent cohort there were six males and four females, among whom were two Hispanic individuals, seven Caucasians, two Asians and one multiracial person. In roughly nine COVID-19 convalescent patients and a few infection-naive healthy vaccine recipients, the spike-specific CD4+ TCR repertoire before mRNA vaccination was compared with the repertoire after mRNA vaccination. As controls, cultures received a CEFX viral epitope pool (the positive control), an HIV-1 Nef peptide pool (the negative control), or no peptide at all. Culture stimuli were overlapping spike peptide pools from SARS-CoV-2 and from the common cold coronaviruses HCoV-NL63, HCoV-OC43 and HCoV-229E. Post-COVID blood samples from convalescent patients were collected a median of around 110 days after diagnosis, with a range of 35 to 161 days. Post-vaccine blood samples were collected a median of around 2.5 months after the second vaccine dose, ranging from roughly 13 to 250 days.

Note on this clonotype: The antigen it recognizes is unknown. The sample holds no much larger clone one base away, and base qualities are not on file.

Including cysteine and phenylalanine, the CDR3 has 16 amino acids. Only the CDR3 part of the read is kept: 48 bases, read in frame from the first base. As encoded in the germline V gene, CDR1 is SGHTA while CDR2 is FQGNSA. V is pruned by 2 bases and J by 4 bases, leaving 8 bases of the junction without a gene match. According to the study, the label for this sample's time point signals: late sampling 161 to 241 days after vaccination in a few convalescent patients. The sample's treatment or condition label, decoded: roughly 10-day PBMC culture with coronavirus spike peptide pools or control peptides (ViraFEST assay). The ViraFEST assay, used in the study, expanded antigen-specific T cells with peptide pools and then identified the expanded clonotypes through TCR sequencing. The convalescent patients' positive SARS-CoV-2 PCR tests fell between March and December 2020, which was before the Alpha, Beta and Delta variants emerged in the United States. PBMCs were cultured at under 2.5 million per well in IMDM supplemented with roughly 5% human AB serum and about 9.5 IU/ml IL-2, with about 10 ug/ml peptide pools added. On days 3 and 7, half of the culture medium was replaced with fresh IL-2-containing medium. After 10 days of culture, CD4+ T cells were isolated by negative selection using the EasySep CD4+ T cell isolation kit. Ficoll-Paque Plus gradient centrifugation was used to isolate PBMCs from whole blood, and the isolated PBMCs were then either used fresh or cryopreserved at -140C. Culture conditions were generally each tested in triplicate wells.

Library construction relied on PCR. DNA from cultured CD4+ T cells was subjected to TCR sequencing with the Oncomine TCR Beta short-read assay at the Johns Hopkins FTIC core. The QIAamp micro DNA kit was used to extract genomic DNA from the cultured CD4+ T cells. The Oncomine TCR Beta libraries from cultured CD4+ T cells were pooled using unique dual indexes and then sequenced on an Illumina iSeq 100. Concerning the study's data processing: Non-productive sequences were filtered out, and CDR3s that did not start with C, did not end with F or W, or were shorter than 7 amino acids were discarded. The MANAFEST web application identified antigen-specific clonotypes by comparing peptide-stimulated wells against reference wells and other culture wells. To be called positive, a clone needed an FDR below 0.05, an odds ratio above 5, and a productive frequency above 0.1% in at least two of three replicate wells. A clonotype counted as cross-reactive if it showed significant expansion both in the SARS-CoV-2 spike wells and in at least one common cold coronavirus spike condition. CDR3 homology was assessed with Levenshtein distances (stringdist) and unrooted phylogenetic trees (ape) in R version 3.6.1. Through fastp at Q25 and MiXCR, TCRdb rebuilt clones from the public reads, retaining in-frame beta chains. Rows are combined by CDR3 protein, so each entry shows the most common genes and DNA. These V and J calls rely on TCRdb rather than the paper's analysis. The sample table lists around 18,000 distinct CDR3 sequences, around 52% of them with a count of one. 21% of the sample rests with the top ten.

Results and caveats for the whole study, not just this receptor: The number of convalescent patients in the study was relatively small, and the study did not examine early timepoints following natural infection. Nearly all vaccine-specific clones in convalescent patients (304 of 307) were mono-reactive for SARS-CoV-2 spike rather than cross-reactive with common cold coronaviruses. Among the post-vaccine SARS-CoV-2-reactive clones in convalescent patients, a median approximately 86% showed up only after vaccination, which suggests vaccine-specific priming. The median number of SARS-CoV-2-reactive clonotypes rose from 20 to 25 after infection to 38 after vaccination, but the change was not significant.

The TCR comes from a human donor who had recovered from COVID-19. The sequence joins TRBV7-2 to TRBJ2-3; 8 central bases correspond to TRBD2. The sequencing here drew on CD4+ T cells from blood, cultured in vitro, taken about 7 months after SARS-CoV-2 vaccination. CDR3 loop: CASSLLAGSGADTQYF. The sequenced DNA: TGTGCCAGCAGCTTATTAGCGGGGAGTGGAGCAGATACGCAGTATTTT.